The rows below give T cell receptor beta chains drawn from one sample of a study of cytomegalovirus exposure and HLA in healthy donors. Assay: immunoSEQ multiplex PCR; the TCRdb copy retains only in-frame clones and omits some. The sample has under 95,000 clones. Specimen: PBMCs. These TCRs come from a young man in good health and CMV-seropositive. CDR3s include the opening cysteine and the closing phenylalanine or tryptophan. Each record gives: CDR3 length, V gene, CDR3 protein.

14,TRBV9,CASNLGVMSNEQYF
17,TRBV7-9,CASSSTWGPTTQGGYTF
14,TRBV5-1,CASSLIQGGETQYF
14,TRBV11-1,CASSIDRGNQPQHF
14,TRBV2,CASSLQGSYTEAFF
16,TRBV7-9,CASSLVAGSGSIEQYF
14,TRBV2,CASRELTGSDGYTF
15,TRBV6-5,CASSPYRGGNTEAFF
14,TRBV6-1,CASHRGRFNEKLFF
14,TRBV5-4,CASSRGTDQETQYF
16,TRBV27,CASSLTAGLRMETQYF
14,TRBV11-3,CASSLEADNYEQYF
22,TRBV9,CASSVAATGVQFYGSTNEKLFF
15,TRBV28,CASSSTSGGASEQFF
15,TRBV7-2,CASSLGTTPHNEQFF
14,TRBV6-5,CASRGAGRENIQYF
16,TRBV9,CASSVAVDSGANVLTF
16,TRBV5-6,CASSFPSGGPTDTQYF
15,TRBV27,CASSLGGGVNQPQHF
15,TRBV5-6,CASSRDRGWTYEQYF
13,TRBV30,CAWSDRGDQPQHF
14,TRBV25-1,CASSGAGEINEQFF
14,TRBV5-1,CASRGTGGSYEQYF
18,TRBV4-2,CASSQDLGDLSFTDTQYF
15,TRBV28,CASSLSGSREDTQYF
14,TRBV9,CASTRSAPDSPLHF
13,TRBV29-1,CSGSYFHNEKLFF
11,TRBV7-7,CASSGNRGNTF
19,TRBV28,CASDTIITHGGGGNQPQHF
16,TRBV14,CASSQDEQGKPYEQYF
16,TRBV5-6,CASSLGQAGATQPQHF
16,TRBV10-2,CASSTQGNPGQETQYF
16,TRBV13,CASSSSWSSGRYEQYF
14,TRBV27,CASSFLGNTGELFF
13,TRBV4-1,CASSQGTDGGYTF
20,TRBV28,CASSFLRGTSGRSGTDTQYF
16,TRBV28,CASSFQTRTGPGEQYF
15,TRBV19,CASSTGLAGAYEQYF
14,TRBV5-1,CASSSPGGTDTQYF
14,TRBV5-1,CASSLERGSYGYTF
10,TRBV29-1,CSVTGDGYTF
12,TRBV7-8,CASSDPGQPGYF
14,TRBV29-1,CSVGSRRAGNGYTF
12,TRBV5-1,CASSLQGLEQYF
14,TRBV18,CASSPLGGTTEAFF
13,TRBV15,CATSRDVQYEQYF